The source of this T cell receptor beta chain is a study of blood T cell repertoires in COVID-19. Study overall: Spain, Italy and the United States supplied samples that represented acute and convalescent COVID-19.

Per the study methods: Quantification of nucleated cells was approximated via reference gene primer amplification. Clones were read by immunoSEQ multiplex PCR, and TCRdb kept only the in-frame ones, dropping some. D and trimming come from the DNA, and the V and J calls and clone size come from that table. The table includes approximately 400,000 clones, approximately 90% detected once. This clone has a handful of counts. The material sequenced was PBMCs or T cells enriched from blood (not recorded which). The sequence came from a woman between 40 and 55 years old who had been exposed to COVID-19.

CDR3 protein: CASSVRSGTGNTEAFF. The CDR3 DNA is TGTGCCAGCAGCGTAAGATCCGGGACAGGGAACACTGAAGCTTTCTTT. The chain combines TRBV9 with TRBJ1-1; 8 nucleotides agree with TRBD1. This CDR3 has 16 residues. Germline V gene sequence: CDR1 SGDLS, CDR2 YYNGEE. Trimming removed 1 base from V and 1 base from J; junction bases left unmatched: 6.